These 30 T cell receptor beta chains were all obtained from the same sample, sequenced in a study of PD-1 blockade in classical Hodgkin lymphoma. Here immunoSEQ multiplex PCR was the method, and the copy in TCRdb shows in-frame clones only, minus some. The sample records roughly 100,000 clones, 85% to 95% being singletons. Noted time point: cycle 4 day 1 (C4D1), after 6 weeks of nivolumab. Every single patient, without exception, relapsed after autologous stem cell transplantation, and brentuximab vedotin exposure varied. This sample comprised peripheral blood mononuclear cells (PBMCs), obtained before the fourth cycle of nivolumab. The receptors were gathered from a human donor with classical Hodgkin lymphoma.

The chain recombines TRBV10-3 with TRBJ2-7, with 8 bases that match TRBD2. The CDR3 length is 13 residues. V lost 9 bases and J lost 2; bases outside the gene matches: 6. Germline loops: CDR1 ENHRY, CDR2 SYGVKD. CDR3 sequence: CAITSGIPYEQYF. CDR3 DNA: TGTGCCATAACTAGCGGAATACCCTACGAGCAGTACTTC.

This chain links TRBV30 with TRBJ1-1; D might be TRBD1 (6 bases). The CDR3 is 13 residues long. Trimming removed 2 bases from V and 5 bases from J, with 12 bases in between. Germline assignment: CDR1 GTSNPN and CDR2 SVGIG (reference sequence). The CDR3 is CAWSQGGATEAFF. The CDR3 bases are TGTGCCTGGAGTCAAGGGGGGGCGACTGAAGCTTTCTTT.

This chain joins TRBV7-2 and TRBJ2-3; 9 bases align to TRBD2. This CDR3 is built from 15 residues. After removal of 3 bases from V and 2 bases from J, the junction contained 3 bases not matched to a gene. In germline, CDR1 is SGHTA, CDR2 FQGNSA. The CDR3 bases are TGTGCCAGCAGCTTGTCGGGACTAGCCACAGATACGCAGTATTTT. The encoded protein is CASSLSGLATDTQYF. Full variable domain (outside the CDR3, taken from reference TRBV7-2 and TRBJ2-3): GAGVSQSPSNKVTEKGKDVELRCDPISGHTALYWYRQSLGQGLEFLIYFQGNSAPDKSGLPSDRFSAERTGGSVSTLTIQRTQQEDSAVYLCASSLSGLATDTQYFGPGTRLTVL.

CDR3 sequence: CASGGGKAYYEQYF. The DNA of the CDR3 is TGTGCCAGCGGGGGGGGTAAGGCCTATTACGAGCAGTACTTC. The J gene is TRBJ2-7, the V gene TRBV11-2, with 7 bases fitting TRBD2. The CDR3 is 14 amino acids. The germline CDR1 and CDR2 sequences are SGHAT and FQNNGV. Trimming at V came to 8 bases and at J to 4 bases, leaving 11 bases not matched to a gene.

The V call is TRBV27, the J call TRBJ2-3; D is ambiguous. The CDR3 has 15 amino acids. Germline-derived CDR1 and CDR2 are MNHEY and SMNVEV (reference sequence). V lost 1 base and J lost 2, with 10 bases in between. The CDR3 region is CASSLLDGSTDTQYF. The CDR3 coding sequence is TGTGCCAGCAGTTTATTAGACGGATCCACAGATACGCAGTATTTT.

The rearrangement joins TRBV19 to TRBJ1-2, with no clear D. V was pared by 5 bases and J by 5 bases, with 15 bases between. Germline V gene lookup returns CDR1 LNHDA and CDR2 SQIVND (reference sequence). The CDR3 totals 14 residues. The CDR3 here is CASSQLTVPYGYTF. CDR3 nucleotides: TGTGCCAGTAGTCAGCTGACGGTACCGTATGGCTACACCTTC. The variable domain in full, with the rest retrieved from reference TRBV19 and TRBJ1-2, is DGGITQSPKYLFRKEGQNVTLSCEQNLNHDAMYWYRQDPGQGLRLIYYSQIVNDFQKGDIAEGYSVSREKKESFPLTVTSAQKNPTAFYLCASSQLTVPYGYTFGSGTRLTVV.

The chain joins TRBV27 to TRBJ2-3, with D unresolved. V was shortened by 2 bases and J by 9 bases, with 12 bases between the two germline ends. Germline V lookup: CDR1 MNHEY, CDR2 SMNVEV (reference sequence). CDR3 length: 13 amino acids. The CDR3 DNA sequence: TGTGCCAGCAGTTTAGGCCGCCTAAGCACGCAGTATTTT. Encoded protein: CASSLGRLSTQYF.

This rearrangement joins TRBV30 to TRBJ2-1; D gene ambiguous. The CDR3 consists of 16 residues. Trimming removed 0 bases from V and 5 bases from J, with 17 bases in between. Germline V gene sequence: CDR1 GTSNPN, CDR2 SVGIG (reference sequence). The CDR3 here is CAWSVLPSWADNEQFF. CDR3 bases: TGTGCCTGGAGTGTTCTCCCTTCCTGGGCGGACAATGAGCAGTTCTTC.

CDR3 loop: CASSSVEKTSRAEQYF. CDR3 nucleotide sequence: TGTGCCAGCAGCTCCGTCGAGAAGACCAGCCGGGCCGAGCAGTACTTC. This chain joins TRBV11-2 and TRBJ2-7, with D uncertain. There are 16 residues in the CDR3. Deletions cut 4 bases from V and 6 bases from J, with 22 bases between. Germline V lookup: CDR1 SGHAT, CDR2 FQNNGV.

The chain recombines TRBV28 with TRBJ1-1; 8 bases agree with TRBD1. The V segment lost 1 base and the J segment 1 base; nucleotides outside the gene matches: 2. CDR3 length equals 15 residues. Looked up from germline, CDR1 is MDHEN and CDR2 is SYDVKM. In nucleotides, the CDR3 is TGTGCCAGCAGTTTATTAGGGACAGGGAACACTGAAGCTTTCTTT. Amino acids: CASSLLGTGNTEAFF. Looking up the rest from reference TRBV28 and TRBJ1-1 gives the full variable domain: DVKVTQSSRYLVKRTGEKVFLECVQDMDHENMFWYRQDPGLGLRLIYFSYDVKMKEKGDIPEGYSVSREKKERFSLILESASTNQTSMYLCASSLLGTGNTEAFFGQGTRLTVV.

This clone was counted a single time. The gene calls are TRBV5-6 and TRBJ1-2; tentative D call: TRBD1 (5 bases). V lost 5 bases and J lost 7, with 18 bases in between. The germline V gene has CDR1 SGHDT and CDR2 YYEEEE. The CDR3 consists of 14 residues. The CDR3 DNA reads TGTGCCAGCAGTTTACACTCAGGGTTAACTGGCTACACCTTC. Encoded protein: CASSLHSGLTGYTF.

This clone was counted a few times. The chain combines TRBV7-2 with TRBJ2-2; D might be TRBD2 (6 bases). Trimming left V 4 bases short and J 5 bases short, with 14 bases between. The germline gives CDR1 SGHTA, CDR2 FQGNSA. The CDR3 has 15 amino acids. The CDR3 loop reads CASSSSRGKTGELFF. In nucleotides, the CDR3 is TGTGCCAGCAGCTCCAGCCGGGGGAAAACCGGGGAGCTGTTTTTT.

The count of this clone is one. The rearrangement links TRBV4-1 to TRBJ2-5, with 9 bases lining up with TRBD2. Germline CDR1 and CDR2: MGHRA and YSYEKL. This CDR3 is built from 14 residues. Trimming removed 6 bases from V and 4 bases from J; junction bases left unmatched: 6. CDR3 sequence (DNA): TGCGCCAGCAGGAGTAGCGGGAGCGGAGAGACCCAGTACTTC. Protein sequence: CASRSSGSGETQYF.

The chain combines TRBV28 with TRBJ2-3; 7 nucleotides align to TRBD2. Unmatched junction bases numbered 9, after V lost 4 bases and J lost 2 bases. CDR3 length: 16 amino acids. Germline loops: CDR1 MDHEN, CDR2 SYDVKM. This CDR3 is CASSSQPSGNTDTQYF. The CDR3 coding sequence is TGTGCCAGCAGTTCCCAGCCAAGCGGGAACACAGATACGCAGTATTTT.

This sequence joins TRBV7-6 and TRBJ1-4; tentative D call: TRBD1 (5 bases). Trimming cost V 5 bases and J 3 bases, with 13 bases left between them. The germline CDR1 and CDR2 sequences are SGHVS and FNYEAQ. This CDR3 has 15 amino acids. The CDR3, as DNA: TGTGCCAGCAGCCTTTCCAGGGCCCCTAATGAAAAACTGTTTTTT. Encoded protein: CASSLSRAPNEKLFF.

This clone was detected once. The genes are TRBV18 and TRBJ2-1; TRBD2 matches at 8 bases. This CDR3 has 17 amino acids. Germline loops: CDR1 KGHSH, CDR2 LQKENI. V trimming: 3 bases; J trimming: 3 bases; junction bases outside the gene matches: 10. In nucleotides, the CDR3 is TGTGCCAGCTCACCCCTCCCCGCGGGGGGAAACTACAATGAGCAGTTCTTC. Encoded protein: CASSPLPAGGNYNEQFF.

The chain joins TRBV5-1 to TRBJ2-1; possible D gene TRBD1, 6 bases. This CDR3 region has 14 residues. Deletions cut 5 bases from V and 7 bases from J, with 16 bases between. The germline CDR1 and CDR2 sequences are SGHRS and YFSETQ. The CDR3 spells CASRGQYIQNEQFF. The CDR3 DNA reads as TGCGCCAGCAGAGGACAGTACATACAAAATGAGCAGTTCTTC.

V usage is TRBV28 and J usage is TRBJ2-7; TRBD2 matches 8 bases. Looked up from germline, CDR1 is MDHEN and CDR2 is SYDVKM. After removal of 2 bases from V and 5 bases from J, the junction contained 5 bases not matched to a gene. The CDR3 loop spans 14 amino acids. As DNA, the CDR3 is TGTGCCAGCAGTTTACGGGGGGGGATCCACGAGCAGTACTTC. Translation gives CASSLRGGIHEQYF. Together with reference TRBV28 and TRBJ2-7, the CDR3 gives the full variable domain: DVKVTQSSRYLVKRTGEKVFLECVQDMDHENMFWYRQDPGLGLRLIYFSYDVKMKEKGDIPEGYSVSREKKERFSLILESASTNQTSMYLCASSLRGGIHEQYFGPGTRLTVT.

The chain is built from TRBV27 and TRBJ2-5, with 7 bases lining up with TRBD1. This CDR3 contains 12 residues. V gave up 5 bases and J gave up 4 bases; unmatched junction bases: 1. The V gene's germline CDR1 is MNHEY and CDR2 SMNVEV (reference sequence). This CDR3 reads CASSHRGETQYF. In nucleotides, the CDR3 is TGTGCCAGCAGTCACAGGGGAGAGACCCAGTACTTC.

The CDR3 protein is CASSLGLLPDEQFF. As DNA, the CDR3 is TGTGCCAGCAGCTTAGGTTTGCTCCCGGATGAGCAGTTCTTC. The J gene is TRBJ2-1, the V gene TRBV13; D unclear. This CDR3 has 14 residues. CDR1 and CDR2 (germline): PRHDT, FYEKMQ (reference sequence). V was trimmed by 0 bases and J by 8 bases, leaving 11 bases between them.

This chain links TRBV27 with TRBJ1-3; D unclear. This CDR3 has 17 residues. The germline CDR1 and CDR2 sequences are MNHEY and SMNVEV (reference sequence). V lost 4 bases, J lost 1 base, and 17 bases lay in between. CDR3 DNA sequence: TGTGCCAGCAGTTCCTCCCGGGATTTTGGATCTGGAAACACCATATATTTT. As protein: CASSSSRDFGSGNTIYF.

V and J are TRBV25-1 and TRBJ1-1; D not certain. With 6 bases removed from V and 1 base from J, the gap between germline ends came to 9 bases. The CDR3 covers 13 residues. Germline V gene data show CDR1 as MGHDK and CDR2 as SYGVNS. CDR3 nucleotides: TGTGCCAGCAGGAGACCGGGGAACACTGAAGCTTTCTTT. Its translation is CASRRPGNTEAFF.

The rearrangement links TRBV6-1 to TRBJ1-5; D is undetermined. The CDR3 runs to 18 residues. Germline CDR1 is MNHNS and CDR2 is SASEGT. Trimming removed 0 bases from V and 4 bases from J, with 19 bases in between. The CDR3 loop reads CASSEAGRRFPKNQPQHF. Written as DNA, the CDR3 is TGTGCCAGCAGTGAAGCAGGCCGGAGGTTCCCAAAAAATCAGCCCCAGCATTTT.

The CDR3 region is CASSSPGQGHSGANVLTF. The CDR3 nucleotides are TGCGCCAGCAGCTCCCCGGGACAGGGTCACAGTGGGGCCAACGTCCTGACTTTC. This chain connects TRBV5-1 to TRBJ2-6, with TRBD1 matching 9 bases. CDR3 length equals 18 residues. Per the germline V gene, CDR1 is SGHRS and CDR2 is YFSETQ. Trimming cost V 3 bases and J 3 bases; bases outside gene matches: 10.

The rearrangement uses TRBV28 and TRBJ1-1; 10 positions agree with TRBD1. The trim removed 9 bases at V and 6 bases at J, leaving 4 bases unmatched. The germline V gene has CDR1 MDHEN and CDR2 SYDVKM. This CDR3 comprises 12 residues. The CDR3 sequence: CASRTGGAEAFF. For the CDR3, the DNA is TGTGCCAGTAGGACAGGGGGGGCTGAAGCTTTCTTT.

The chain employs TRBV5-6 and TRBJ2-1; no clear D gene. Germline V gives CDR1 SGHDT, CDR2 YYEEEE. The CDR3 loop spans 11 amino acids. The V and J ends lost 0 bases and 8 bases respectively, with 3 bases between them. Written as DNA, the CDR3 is TGTGCCAGCAGCTTGGTGGATGAGCAGTTCTTC. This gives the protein CASSLVDEQFF.

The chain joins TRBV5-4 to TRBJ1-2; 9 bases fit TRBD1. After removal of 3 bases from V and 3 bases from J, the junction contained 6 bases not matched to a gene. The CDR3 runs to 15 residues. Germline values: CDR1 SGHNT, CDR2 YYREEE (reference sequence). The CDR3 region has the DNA TGTGCCAGCAGCTCCGAGGACAGGGGAGACTATGGCTACACCTTC. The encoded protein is CASSSEDRGDYGYTF.

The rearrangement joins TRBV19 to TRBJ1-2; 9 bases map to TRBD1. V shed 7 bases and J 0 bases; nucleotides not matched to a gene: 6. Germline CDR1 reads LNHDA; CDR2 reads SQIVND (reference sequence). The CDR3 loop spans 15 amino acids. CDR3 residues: CASTWGQGANYGYTF. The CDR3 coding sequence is TGTGCCAGTACTTGGGGACAGGGAGCTAACTATGGCTACACCTTC. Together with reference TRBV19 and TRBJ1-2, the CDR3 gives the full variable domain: DGGITQSPKYLFRKEGQNVTLSCEQNLNHDAMYWYRQDPGQGLRLIYYSQIVNDFQKGDIAEGYSVSREKKESFPLTVTSAQKNPTAFYLCASTWGQGANYGYTFGSGTRLTVV.

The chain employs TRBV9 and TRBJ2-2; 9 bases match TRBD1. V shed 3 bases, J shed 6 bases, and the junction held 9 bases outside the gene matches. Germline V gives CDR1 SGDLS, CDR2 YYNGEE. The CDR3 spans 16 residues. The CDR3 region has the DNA TGTGCCAGCAGCGCAATCCGGGACAGGGTCCCCGGGGAGCTGTTTTTT. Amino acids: CASSAIRDRVPGELFF.

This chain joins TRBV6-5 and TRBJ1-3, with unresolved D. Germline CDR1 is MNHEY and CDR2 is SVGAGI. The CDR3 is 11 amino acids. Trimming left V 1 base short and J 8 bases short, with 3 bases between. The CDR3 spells CASSYLDTIYF. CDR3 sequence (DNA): TGTGCCAGCAGTTACTTGGACACCATATATTTT.